What follows are 25 T cell receptor beta chains derived from one specimen sequenced in a study of PD-1 blockade in classical Hodgkin lymphoma. The repertoire was sequenced with immunoSEQ multiplex PCR; TCRdb's copy has only in-frame clones and lacks some. The data contain tens of thousands of clones, roughly 91% of them seen just once; the ten biggest clones take up roughly 5.3%. Noted time point: newly diagnosed, previously untreated cHL patient sample. Sequencing used peripheral blood mononuclear cells (PBMCs). The receptors were sampled from a human donor with classical Hodgkin lymphoma.

The gene calls are TRBV9 and TRBJ2-3, with D perhaps matching TRBD1 (5 bases). The CDR3 extends over 18 amino acids. Trimming left V 0 bases short and J 0 bases short, with 17 bases between. The V gene's germline CDR1 is SGDLS and CDR2 YYNGEE. The CDR3 coding sequence is TGTGCCAGCAGCGTAGGCCCTTCAGGACAAAGGAGCACAGATACGCAGTATTTT. Amino acids: CASSVGPSGQRSTDTQYF.

The V and J genes are TRBV2 and TRBJ2-5; TRBD1 aligns across 8 bases. J lost 2 bases, V lost 6 bases, and 8 bases had no gene match. This CDR3 contains 15 residues. CDR1 SNHLY and CDR2 FYNNEI come from the germline V gene. The CDR3 sequence: CASSGGTGKQETQYF. The CDR3 DNA reads TGTGCCAGCAGCGGTGGGACAGGAAAGCAAGAGACCCAGTACTTC.

The J gene is TRBJ1-3, the V gene TRBV5-1; D uncertain. Germline V gene sequence: CDR1 SGHRS, CDR2 YFSETQ. With 0 bases removed from V and 4 bases from J, the gap between germline ends came to 11 bases. CDR3 size: 15 residues. The CDR3 region is CASSLDGVRGNTIYF. The CDR3 DNA sequence: TGCGCCAGCAGCTTGGATGGGGTGCGCGGAAACACCATATATTTT.

The gene calls are TRBV19 and TRBJ2-3; D unclear. Trimming took 8 bases from V and 6 from J, leaving 9 bases between them. Germline CDR1 reads LNHDA; CDR2 reads SQIVND (reference sequence). The CDR3 has 11 amino acids. The CDR3 loop reads CASGYWDTQYF. The CDR3 DNA reads as TGTGCCAGTGGATACTGGGATACGCAGTATTTT.

The V gene is TRBV7-8, the J gene TRBJ2-7; D unresolved. The CDR3 is 12 residues long. In germline, CDR1 is SGHVS, CDR2 FQNEAQ. With 5 bases removed from V and 9 bases from J, the gap between germline ends came to 14 bases. The CDR3 sequence: CASSEGGVRQYV. The CDR3 nucleotides read TGTGCCAGCAGCGAAGGTGGGGTACGGCAGTACGTC.

The chain has TRBV11-3 and TRBJ2-3, with TRBD2 matching over 7 bases. CDR3 length: 14 residues. Germline V gene sequence: CDR1 SGHNT, CDR2 YENEEA. The V and J ends lost 3 bases and 2 bases, in that order; junction bases with no gene match: 2. The CDR3 here is CASSFGTNTDTQYF. The CDR3 DNA sequence: TGTGCCAGCAGCTTCGGGACTAACACAGATACGCAGTATTTT.

This clone was found once. The CDR3 sequence: CASSSLAGAYNEQFF. CDR3 DNA sequence: TGTGCCAGCAGCTCACTAGCGGGGGCGTACAATGAGCAGTTCTTC. This chain joins TRBV5-4 and TRBJ2-1, with TRBD2 identical over 11 bases. V was pared by 3 bases and J by 4 bases, with 3 bases of the junction left unmatched. Germline-derived CDR1 and CDR2 are SGHNT and YYREEE (reference sequence). The CDR3 consists of 15 residues.

This chain uses TRBV18 with TRBJ1-1, with a weak D call TRBD1 (6 bases). The CDR3 has 14 residues. Trimming took off 2 bases at V and 5 bases at J, with 12 bases between the two ends. In germline, CDR1 is KGHSH, CDR2 LQKENI. This CDR3 reads CASSPGQGRTEAFF. Here the CDR3 DNA reads TGTGCCAGCTCACCAGGGCAGGGGAGGACTGAAGCTTTCTTT.

This clone has a single count. The CDR3 coding sequence is TGTGCCATCGGGGATAGCAATCAGCCCCAGCATTTT. This encodes CAIGDSNQPQHF. This rearrangement joins TRBV10-3 to TRBJ1-5; D gene unclear. The V end lost 8 bases, the J end lost 0 bases, and 5 bases lay between the germline ends. Germline V CDR1 and CDR2: ENHRY, SYGVKD. The CDR3 is 12 residues long.

This clone was seen only a few times. Additional DNA sequences in this sample encode the identical CDR3. The rearrangement links TRBV6-1 to TRBJ2-5, with 12 bases fitting TRBD2. The CDR3 covers 15 residues. The germline CDR1 and CDR2 sequences are MNHNS and SASEGT. Losses at the gene ends were 2 bases for V and 2 bases for J; bases not matched to a gene: 0. For the CDR3, the DNA is TGTGCCAGCAGTGAACTAGCGGGAGGGCAAGAGACCCAGTACTTC. Encoded protein: CASSELAGGQETQYF.

This chain joins TRBV5-6 and TRBJ2-7, with 10 bases matching TRBD1. The CDR3 length is 14 residues. V was pared by 5 bases and J by 2 bases, with 4 bases of the junction left unmatched. Per germline, CDR1 SGHDT and CDR2 YYEEEE. CDR3 sequence: CASSSGTGAYEQYF. The CDR3 bases are TGTGCCAGCAGTTCTGGGACAGGGGCCTACGAGCAGTACTTC.

J is TRBJ1-1 and V is TRBV6-5; no reliable D call. The germline CDR1 and CDR2 sequences are MNHEY and SVGAGI. V lost 2 bases and J lost 1, with 8 bases in between. The CDR3 runs to 14 residues. The chain's CDR3 is CASSYGDPNTEAFF. CDR3 DNA sequence: TGTGCCAGCAGTTACGGGGATCCGAACACTGAAGCTTTCTTT.

The chain employs TRBV2 and TRBJ2-1; 7 nucleotides match TRBD1. Germline assignment: CDR1 SNHLY and CDR2 FYNNEI. The CDR3 is made up of 14 amino acids. V shed 4 bases and J 5 bases; nucleotides not matched to a gene: 5. CDR3 protein: CASSGRDRNNEQFF. The CDR3 region has the DNA TGTGCCAGCAGTGGCCGGGACAGAAACAATGAGCAGTTCTTC.

This rearrangement joins TRBV10-1 to TRBJ1-3; maybe TRBD1 (6 bases). The CDR3 contains 15 residues. Per germline, CDR1 WNHNN and CDR2 SYGVQD (reference sequence). Trimming shortened V by 6 bases and J by 0 bases, and 12 bases separated the two germline ends. For the CDR3, the DNA is TGCGCCAGCAGGGCGGACAGCCTCTCTGGAAACACCATATATTTT. Translated, it gives CASRADSLSGNTIYF.

The chain carries TRBV6-1 and TRBJ2-7, with D perhaps TRBD1 or TRBD2 (5 bases each). Trimming left V 5 bases short and J 2 bases short, with 16 bases between. Germline loops: CDR1 MNHNS, CDR2 SASEGT. The CDR3 runs 15 residues. Here the CDR3 reads CASSFGTEQAYEQYF. DNA for the CDR3: TGTGCCAGCAGTTTCGGGACGGAACAAGCCTACGAGCAGTACTTC.

The rearrangement links TRBV6-1 to TRBJ1-5, with TRBD1 matching over 7 bases. This CDR3 has 14 amino acids. CDR1 and CDR2 (germline): MNHNS, SASEGT. The ends lost 6 bases at V and 4 bases at J; junction bases unmatched: 6. CDR3 coding DNA: TGTGCCAGCAGCTCGGGACAGATGAATCAGCCCCAGCATTTT. This encodes CASSSGQMNQPQHF.

The chain employs TRBV6-6 and TRBJ1-4, with D possibly being TRBD1 (5 bases). The CDR3 covers 15 residues. Deletions cut 6 bases from V and 10 bases from J, with 21 bases between. The germline V gene encodes CDR1 MNHNY and CDR2 SVGAGI (reference sequence). The CDR3 reads CASSLDGAGLTKLFF. The CDR3 region has the DNA TGTGCCAGCAGCCTAGATGGGGCGGGCCTGACAAAACTGTTTTTT.

This clone was found once. This chain connects TRBV9 to TRBJ1-5, with D possibly TRBD1 on 6 matching bases. V was pared by 4 bases and J by 10 bases, with 21 bases between. Germline V CDR1 and CDR2: SGDLS, YYNGEE. The CDR3 loop spans 15 amino acids. CDR3 nucleotide sequence: TGTGCCAGCAGCCCTGGGGGGGGCCCGGAGTCCCCCCAGCATTTT. It is translated as CASSPGGGPESPQHF.

The chain uses TRBV28 and TRBJ1-2; D not resolved. V was trimmed by 6 bases and J by 4 bases, leaving 12 bases between them. Germline values: CDR1 MDHEN, CDR2 SYDVKM. This CDR3 region has 13 residues. The CDR3 DNA follows: TGTGCCAGCAGACTTACGGGGAGCTATGGCTACACCTTC. As protein: CASRLTGSYGYTF.

This clone was picked up one time. The J gene is TRBJ1-2, the V gene TRBV4-1; TRBD1 aligns across 8 bases. Trimming cost V 1 base and J 4 bases; bases outside gene matches: 5. Germline V gene data show CDR1 as MGHRA and CDR2 as YSYEKL. The CDR3 runs 15 residues. The CDR3 loop reads CASSQVQGASYGYTF. The CDR3 coding sequence is TGCGCCAGCAGCCAAGTCCAGGGGGCGTCCTATGGCTACACCTTC.

The V gene is TRBV11-1, the J gene TRBJ2-5; D is ambiguous. CDR1 is SGHAT and CDR2 is FQDESV in the germline V gene (reference sequence). V gave up 5 bases and J gave up 2 bases, with 6 bases separating them. The CDR3 covers 12 residues. CDR3 nucleotide sequence: TGTGCCAGCAGCCCCACACAAGAGACCCAGTACTTC. It yields the protein CASSPTQETQYF.

The CDR3 DNA reads TGCAGCGACATGGGACAGGGTGGCTACACCTTC. Protein sequence: CSDMGQGGYTF. The chain uses TRBV29-1 and TRBJ1-2; 9 nucleotides line up with TRBD1. The CDR3 is made up of 11 amino acids. CDR1 is SQVTM and CDR2 is ANQGSEA in the germline V gene. V gave up 7 bases and J gave up 7 bases; unmatched junction bases: 4.

The J gene is TRBJ1-2, the V gene TRBV12-5; 7 bases are a match to TRBD1. In germline, CDR1 is LGHNT, CDR2 FRNRAP. J lost 5 bases, V lost 7 bases, and 4 bases had no gene match. The CDR3 spans 12 residues. CDR3: CASANRGYGYTF. DNA of the CDR3: TGTGCTAGTGCAAACAGGGGTTATGGCTACACCTTC. Using reference TRBV12-5 and TRBJ1-2 for the parts outside the CDR3, the full variable domain is DARVTQTPRHKVTEMGQEVTMRCQPILGHNTVFWYRQTMMQGLELLAYFRNRAPLDDSGMPKDRFSAEMPDATLATLKIQPSEPRDSAVYFCASANRGYGYTFGSGTRLTVV.

The chain couples TRBV5-1 to TRBJ2-5, with TRBD2 matching 8 bases. V was pared by 3 bases and J by 5 bases, with 9 bases of the junction left unmatched. The CDR3 consists of 15 residues. The germline gives CDR1 SGHRS, CDR2 YFSETQ. The CDR3: CASSSGLDVIETQYF. The CDR3 coding sequence is TGCGCCAGCAGCTCGGGACTAGACGTCATTGAGACCCAGTACTTC.

The rearrangement uses TRBV7-3 and TRBJ2-4; maybe TRBD1 (5 bases). In germline, CDR1 is SGHTA, CDR2 FQGTGA. The length of the CDR3 is 19 residues. Trimming removed 7 bases at V and 0 bases at J, with 25 bases between. This CDR3 reads CASNTSGPRVCLAKNIQYF. CDR3 in DNA: TGTGCCAGCAACACTTCAGGCCCCAGGGTCTGTTTAGCCAAAAACATTCAGTACTTC.